This T cell receptor (beta chain) was sequenced for a study of T-cell reconstitution after alpha-beta-depleted transplantation in children. Preparation of the TCRbeta library used unique molecular identifiers. TCRdb fed the PCR reads into MiXCR, producing one record per CDR3 protein. The sample has about 980,000 distinct CDR3 sequences, roughly 29% seen once. This clonotype appeared a few times. The CDR3 loop spans 15 amino acids. V gave up 5 bases and J gave up 0 bases, with 11 bases separating them. This TCR was sampled from a boy under two years old who had a stem cell transplant for SCID, so the T cells may come from the graft donor. The chain is built from TRBV12-3 or TRBV12-4 and TRBJ2-1; D may be TRBD1 (5 bases). Sample: PBMCs, mostly from graft donor cells, taken 360 days after TCRalphabeta/CD19-depleted stem cell transplant. CDR3 loop: CASSEETVSYNEQFF. CDR3 DNA sequence: TGTGCCAGCAGTGAGGAGACAGTCTCCTACAATGAGCAGTTCTTC.